Included here is one T cell receptor beta chain sequence, with context. Its antigen is unidentified. The data derive from a study of shared clonotypes between healthy human individuals. Data came from immunoSEQ multiplex PCR; TCRdb stores just in-frame clones and leaves some out. The table lists approximately 640,000 clones, about two thirds of them singletons. Overall study results and limits: In general, naive subsets displayed greater estimated richness than memory subsets did.

There are 14 residues in the CDR3. In germline, CDR1 is MDHEN, CDR2 SYDVKM. The TCR was taken from a woman aged 25-40 years in good health. V gene TRBV28 combines with J gene TRBJ2-5, with D unresolved. The end of the DNA fits TRBJ2-7 better, so the J call may be wrong. The material sequenced was memory CD4+ T cells sorted from blood. The subset denotes: CD45RA-negative fraction. The CDR3 sequence: CASTAPRLSYEQYF. The CDR3, as DNA: TGTGCCAGCACGGCCCCCCGTCTCTCCTACGAGCAGTACTTC.